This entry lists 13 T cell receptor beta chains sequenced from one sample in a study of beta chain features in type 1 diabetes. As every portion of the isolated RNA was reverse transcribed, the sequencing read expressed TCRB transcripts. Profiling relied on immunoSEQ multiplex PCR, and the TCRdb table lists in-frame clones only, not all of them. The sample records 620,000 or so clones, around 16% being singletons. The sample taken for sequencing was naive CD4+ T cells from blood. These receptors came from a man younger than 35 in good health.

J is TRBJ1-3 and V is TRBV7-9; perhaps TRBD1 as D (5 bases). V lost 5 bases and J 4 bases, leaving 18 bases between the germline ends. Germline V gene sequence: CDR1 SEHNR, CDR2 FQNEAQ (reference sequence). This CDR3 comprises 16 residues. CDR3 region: CASSITRTLMGNTIYF. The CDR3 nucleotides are TGTGCCAGCAGCATTACTCGGACACTGATGGGAAACACCATATATTTT.

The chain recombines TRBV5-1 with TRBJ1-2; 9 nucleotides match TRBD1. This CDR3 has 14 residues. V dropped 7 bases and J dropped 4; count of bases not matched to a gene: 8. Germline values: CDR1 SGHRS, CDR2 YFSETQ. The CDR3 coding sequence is TGCGCCAGCTGTGAGGGACAGGGAGGCTATGGCTACACCTTC. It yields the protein CASCEGQGGYGYTF. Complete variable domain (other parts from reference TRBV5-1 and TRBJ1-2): KAGVTQTPRYLIKTRGQQVTLSCSPISGHRSVSWYQQTPGQGLQFLFEYFSETQRNKGNFPGRFSGRQFSNSRSEMNVSTLELGDSALYLCASCEGQGGYGYTFGSGTRLTVV.

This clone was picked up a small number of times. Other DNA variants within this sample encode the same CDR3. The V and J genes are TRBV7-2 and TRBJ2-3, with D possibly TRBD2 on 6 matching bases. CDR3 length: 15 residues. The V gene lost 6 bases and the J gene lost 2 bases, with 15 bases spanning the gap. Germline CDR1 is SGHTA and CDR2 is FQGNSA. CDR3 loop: CASSLSSGTTDTQYF. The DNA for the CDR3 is TGTGCCAGCAGTCTTAGTAGCGGAACCACAGATACGCAGTATTTT.

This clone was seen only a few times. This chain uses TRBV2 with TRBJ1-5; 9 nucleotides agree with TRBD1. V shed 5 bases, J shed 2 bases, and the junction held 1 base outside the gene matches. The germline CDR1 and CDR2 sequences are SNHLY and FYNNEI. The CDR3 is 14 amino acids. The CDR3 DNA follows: TGTGCCAGCAGTTGGGACAGGGGCAATCAGCCCCAGCATTTT. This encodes CASSWDRGNQPQHF.

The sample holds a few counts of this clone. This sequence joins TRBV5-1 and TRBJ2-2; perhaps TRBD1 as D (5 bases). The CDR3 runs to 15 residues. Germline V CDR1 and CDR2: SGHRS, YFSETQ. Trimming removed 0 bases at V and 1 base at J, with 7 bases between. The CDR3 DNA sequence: TGCGCCAGCAGCTTGGTCAGGGTGAACACCGGGGAGCTGTTTTTT. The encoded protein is CASSLVRVNTGELFF.

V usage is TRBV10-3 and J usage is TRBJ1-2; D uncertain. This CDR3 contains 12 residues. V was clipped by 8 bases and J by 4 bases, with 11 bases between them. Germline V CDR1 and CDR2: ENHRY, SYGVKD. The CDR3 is CAIGRESYGYTF. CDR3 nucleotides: TGTGCCATCGGCAGAGAGAGCTATGGCTACACCTTC.

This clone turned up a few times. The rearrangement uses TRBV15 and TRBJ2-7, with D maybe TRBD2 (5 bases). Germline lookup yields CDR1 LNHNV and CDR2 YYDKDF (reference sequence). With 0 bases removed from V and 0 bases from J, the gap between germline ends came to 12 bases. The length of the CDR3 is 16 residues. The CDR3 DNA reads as TGTGCCACCAGCAGAGATCAGACGGGGAGCTCCTACGAGCAGTACTTC. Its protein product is CATSRDQTGSSYEQYF.

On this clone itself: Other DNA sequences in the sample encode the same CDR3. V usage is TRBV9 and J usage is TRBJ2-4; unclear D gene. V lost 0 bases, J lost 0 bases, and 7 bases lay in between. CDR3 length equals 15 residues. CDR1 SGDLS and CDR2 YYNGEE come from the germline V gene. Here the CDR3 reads CASSVDSSAKNIQYF. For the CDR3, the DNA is TGTGCCAGCAGCGTAGACAGTTCAGCCAAAAACATTCAGTACTTC. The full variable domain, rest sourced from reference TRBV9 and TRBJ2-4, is DSGVTQTPKHLITATGQRVTLRCSPRSGDLSVYWYQQSLDQGLQFLIQYYNGEERAKGNILERFSAQQFPDLHSELNLSSLELGDSALYFCASSVDSSAKNIQYFGAGTRLSVL.

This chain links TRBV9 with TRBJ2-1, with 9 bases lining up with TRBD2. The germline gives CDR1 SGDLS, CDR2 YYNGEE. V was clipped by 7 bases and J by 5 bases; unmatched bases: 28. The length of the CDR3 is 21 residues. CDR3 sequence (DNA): TGTGCCAGCTCTAGTAACCCATCTCTTGGGGCTAGCGGGACCCGGCACAATGAGCAGTTCTTC. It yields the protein CASSSNPSLGASGTRHNEQFF.

This CDR3 is CAISRETYNEQFF. The CDR3 DNA sequence: TGTGCCATCAGCAGGGAAACCTACAATGAGCAGTTCTTC. The rearrangement links TRBV10-3 to TRBJ2-1, with D maybe TRBD1 (5 bases). Germline-derived CDR1 and CDR2 are ENHRY and SYGVKD. Trimming removed 6 bases from V and 2 bases from J, with 8 bases in between. The CDR3 contains 13 residues.

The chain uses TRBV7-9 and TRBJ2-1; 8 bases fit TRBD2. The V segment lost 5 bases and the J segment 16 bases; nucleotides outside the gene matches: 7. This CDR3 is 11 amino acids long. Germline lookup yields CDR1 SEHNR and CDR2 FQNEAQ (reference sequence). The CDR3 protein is CASSPGTRCFF. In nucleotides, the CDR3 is TGTGCCAGCAGCCCCGGGACTAGATGTTTCTTC.

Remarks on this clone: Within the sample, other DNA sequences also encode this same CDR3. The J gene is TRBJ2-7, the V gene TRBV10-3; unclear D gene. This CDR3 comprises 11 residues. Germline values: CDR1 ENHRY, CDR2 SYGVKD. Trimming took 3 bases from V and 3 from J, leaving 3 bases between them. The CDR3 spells CAISDYYEQYF. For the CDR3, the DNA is TGTGCCATCAGTGACTACTACGAGCAGTACTTC.

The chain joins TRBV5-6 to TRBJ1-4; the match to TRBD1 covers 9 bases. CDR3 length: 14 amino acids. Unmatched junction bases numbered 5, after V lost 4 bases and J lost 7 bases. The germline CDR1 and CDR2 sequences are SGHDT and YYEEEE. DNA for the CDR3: TGTGCCAGCAGCCTCACAGGGGGCGGTGAAAAACTGTTTTTT. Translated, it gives CASSLTGGGEKLFF.